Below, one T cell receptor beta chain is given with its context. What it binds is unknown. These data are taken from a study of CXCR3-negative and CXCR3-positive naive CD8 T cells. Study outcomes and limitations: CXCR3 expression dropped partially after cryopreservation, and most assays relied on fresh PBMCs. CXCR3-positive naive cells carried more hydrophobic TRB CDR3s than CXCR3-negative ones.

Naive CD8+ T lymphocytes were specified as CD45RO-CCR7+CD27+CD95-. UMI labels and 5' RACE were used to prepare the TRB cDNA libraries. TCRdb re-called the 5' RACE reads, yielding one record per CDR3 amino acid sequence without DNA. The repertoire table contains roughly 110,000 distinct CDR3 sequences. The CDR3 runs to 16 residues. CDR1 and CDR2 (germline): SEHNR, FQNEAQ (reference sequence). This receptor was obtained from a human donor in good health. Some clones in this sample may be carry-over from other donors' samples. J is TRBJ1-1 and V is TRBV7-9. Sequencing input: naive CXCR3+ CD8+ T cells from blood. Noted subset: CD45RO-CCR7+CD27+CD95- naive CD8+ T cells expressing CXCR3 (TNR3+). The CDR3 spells CASRSSPAGEGTEAFF.